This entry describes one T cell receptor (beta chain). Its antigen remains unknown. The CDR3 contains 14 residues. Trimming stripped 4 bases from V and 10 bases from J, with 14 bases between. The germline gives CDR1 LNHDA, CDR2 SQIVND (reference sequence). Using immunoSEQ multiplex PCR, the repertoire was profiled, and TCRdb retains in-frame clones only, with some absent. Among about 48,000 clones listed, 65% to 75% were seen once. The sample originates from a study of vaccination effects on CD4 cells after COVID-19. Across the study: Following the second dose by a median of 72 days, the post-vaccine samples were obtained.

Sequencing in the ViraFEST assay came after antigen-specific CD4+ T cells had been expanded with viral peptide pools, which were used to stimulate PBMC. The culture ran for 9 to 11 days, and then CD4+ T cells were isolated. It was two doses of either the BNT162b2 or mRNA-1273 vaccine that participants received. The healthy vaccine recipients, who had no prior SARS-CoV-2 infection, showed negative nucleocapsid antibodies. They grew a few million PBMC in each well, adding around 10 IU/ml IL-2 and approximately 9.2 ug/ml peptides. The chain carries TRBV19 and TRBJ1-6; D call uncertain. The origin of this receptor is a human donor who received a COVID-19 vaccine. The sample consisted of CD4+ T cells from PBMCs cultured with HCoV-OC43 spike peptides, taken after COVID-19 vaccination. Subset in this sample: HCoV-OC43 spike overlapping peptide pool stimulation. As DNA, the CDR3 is TGTGCCAGTAGTAGTGGTTCCTTCTCATCACCCCTCCACTTT. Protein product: CASSSGSFSSPLHF.